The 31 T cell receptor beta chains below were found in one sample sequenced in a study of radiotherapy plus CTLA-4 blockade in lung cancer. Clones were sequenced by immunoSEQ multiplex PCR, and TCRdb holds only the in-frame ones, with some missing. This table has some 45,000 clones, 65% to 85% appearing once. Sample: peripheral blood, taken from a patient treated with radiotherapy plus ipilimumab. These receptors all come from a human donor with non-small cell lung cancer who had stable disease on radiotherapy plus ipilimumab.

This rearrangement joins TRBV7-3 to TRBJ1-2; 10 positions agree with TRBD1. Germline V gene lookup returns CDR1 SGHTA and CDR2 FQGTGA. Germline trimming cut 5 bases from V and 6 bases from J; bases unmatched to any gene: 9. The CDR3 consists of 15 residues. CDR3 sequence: CASSRSGTGENGYTF. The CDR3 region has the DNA TGTGCCAGCAGCCGTTCCGGGACAGGGGAAAATGGCTACACCTTC.

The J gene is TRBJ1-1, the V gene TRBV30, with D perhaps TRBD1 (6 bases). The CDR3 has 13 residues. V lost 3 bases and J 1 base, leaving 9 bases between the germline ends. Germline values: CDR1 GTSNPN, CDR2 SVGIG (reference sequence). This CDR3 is CAWSTGPNTEAFF. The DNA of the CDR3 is TGTGCCTGGAGCACAGGGCCGAACACTGAAGCTTTCTTT.

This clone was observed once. This CDR3 is CASSTWSSYNEQFF. The CDR3 DNA follows: TGTGCCAGCAGCACTTGGAGCTCCTACAATGAGCAGTTCTTC. The V call is TRBV7-2, the J call TRBJ2-1; no firm D call. Trimming took off 5 bases at V and 0 bases at J, with 8 bases between the two ends. Germline CDR1 reads SGHTA; CDR2 reads FQGNSA. The CDR3 runs to 14 residues.

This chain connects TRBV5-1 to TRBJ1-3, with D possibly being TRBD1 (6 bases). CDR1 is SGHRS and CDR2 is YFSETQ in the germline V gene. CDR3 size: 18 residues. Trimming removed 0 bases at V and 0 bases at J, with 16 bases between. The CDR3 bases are TGCGCCAGCAGCTTGGAGCCCAGCGGGGGGCTCTCTGGAAACACCATATATTTT. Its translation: CASSLEPSGGLSGNTIYF. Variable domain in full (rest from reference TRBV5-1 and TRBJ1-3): KAGVTQTPRYLIKTRGQQVTLSCSPISGHRSVSWYQQTPGQGLQFLFEYFSETQRNKGNFPGRFSGRQFSNSRSEMNVSTLELGDSALYLCASSLEPSGGLSGNTIYFGEGSWLTVV.

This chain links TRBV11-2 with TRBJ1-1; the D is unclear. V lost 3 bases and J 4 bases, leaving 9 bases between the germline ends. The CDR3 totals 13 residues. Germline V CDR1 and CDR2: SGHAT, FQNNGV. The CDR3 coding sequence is TGTGCCAGCAGCTTCCCCTCCCCCACTGAAGCTTTCTTT. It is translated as CASSFPSPTEAFF.

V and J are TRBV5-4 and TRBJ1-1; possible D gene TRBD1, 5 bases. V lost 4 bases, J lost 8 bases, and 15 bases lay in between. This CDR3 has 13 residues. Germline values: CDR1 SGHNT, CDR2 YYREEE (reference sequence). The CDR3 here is CASSPGRQREAFF. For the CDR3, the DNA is TGTGCCAGCAGCCCGGGACGCCAACGCGAAGCTTTCTTT.

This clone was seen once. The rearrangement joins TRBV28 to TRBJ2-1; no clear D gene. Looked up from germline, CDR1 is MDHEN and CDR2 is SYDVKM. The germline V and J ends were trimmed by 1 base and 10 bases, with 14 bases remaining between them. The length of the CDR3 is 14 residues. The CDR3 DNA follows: TGTGCCAGCAGTTTATCGGACCTACCCAGGGAGCAGTTCTTC. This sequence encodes CASSLSDLPREQFF.

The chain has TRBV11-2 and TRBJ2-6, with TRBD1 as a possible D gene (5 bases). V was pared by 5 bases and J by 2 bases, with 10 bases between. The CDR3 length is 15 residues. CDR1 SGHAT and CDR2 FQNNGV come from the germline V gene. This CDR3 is CASSLDSTGANVLTF. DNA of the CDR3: TGTGCCAGCAGCCTCGACAGTACTGGGGCCAACGTCCTGACTTTC. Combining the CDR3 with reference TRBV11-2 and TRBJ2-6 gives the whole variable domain EAGVAQSPRYKIIEKRQSVAFWCNPISGHATLYWYQQILGQGPKLLIQFQNNGVVDDSQLPKDRFSAERLKGVDSTLKIQPAKLEDSAVYLCASSLDSTGANVLTFGAGSRLTVL.

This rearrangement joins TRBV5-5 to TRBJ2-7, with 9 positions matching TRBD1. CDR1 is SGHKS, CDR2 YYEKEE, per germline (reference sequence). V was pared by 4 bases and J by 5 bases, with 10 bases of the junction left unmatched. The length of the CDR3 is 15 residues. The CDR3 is CASSPGQGFINEQYF. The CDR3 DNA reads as TGTGCCAGCAGCCCCGGACAGGGGTTTATCAACGAGCAGTACTTC.

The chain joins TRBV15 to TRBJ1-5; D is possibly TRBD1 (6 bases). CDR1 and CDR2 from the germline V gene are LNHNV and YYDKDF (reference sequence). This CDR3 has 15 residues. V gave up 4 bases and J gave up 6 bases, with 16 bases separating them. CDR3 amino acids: CATSTRGGYGQPQHF. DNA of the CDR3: TGTGCCACCAGCACTAGGGGGGGTTACGGTCAGCCCCAGCATTTT.

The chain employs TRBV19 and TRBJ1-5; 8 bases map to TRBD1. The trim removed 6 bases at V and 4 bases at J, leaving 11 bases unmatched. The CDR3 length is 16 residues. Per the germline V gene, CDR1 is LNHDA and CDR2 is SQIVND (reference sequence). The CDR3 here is CASRTSGQGSNQPQHF. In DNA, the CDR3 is TGTGCCAGTAGGACCTCTGGACAGGGCTCTAATCAGCCCCAGCATTTT.

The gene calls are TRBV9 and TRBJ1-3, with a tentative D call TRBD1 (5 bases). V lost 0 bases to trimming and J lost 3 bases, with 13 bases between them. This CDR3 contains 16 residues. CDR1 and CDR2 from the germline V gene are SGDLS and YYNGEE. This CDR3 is CASSVVPGTGGNTIYF. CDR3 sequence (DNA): TGTGCCAGCAGCGTAGTTCCCGGGACCGGTGGAAACACCATATATTTT.

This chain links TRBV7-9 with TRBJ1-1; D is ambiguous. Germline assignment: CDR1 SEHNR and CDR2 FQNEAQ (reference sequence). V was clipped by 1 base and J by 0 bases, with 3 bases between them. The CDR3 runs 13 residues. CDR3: CASSLDVNTEAFF. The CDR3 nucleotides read TGTGCCAGCAGCTTAGACGTGAACACTGAAGCTTTCTTT.

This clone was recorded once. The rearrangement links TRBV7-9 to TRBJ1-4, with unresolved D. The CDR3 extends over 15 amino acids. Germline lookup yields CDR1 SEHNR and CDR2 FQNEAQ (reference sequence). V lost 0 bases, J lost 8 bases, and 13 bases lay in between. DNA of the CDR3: TGTGCCAGCAGCTTAGCAGGAAAGGTGGGGGAAAAACTGTTTTTT. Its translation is CASSLAGKVGEKLFF.

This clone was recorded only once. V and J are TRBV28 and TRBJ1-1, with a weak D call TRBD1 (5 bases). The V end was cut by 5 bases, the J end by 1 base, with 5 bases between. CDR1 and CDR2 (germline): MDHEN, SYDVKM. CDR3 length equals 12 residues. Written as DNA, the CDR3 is TGTGCCAGCAGTCAGGGGAACACTGAAGCTTTCTTT. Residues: CASSQGNTEAFF.

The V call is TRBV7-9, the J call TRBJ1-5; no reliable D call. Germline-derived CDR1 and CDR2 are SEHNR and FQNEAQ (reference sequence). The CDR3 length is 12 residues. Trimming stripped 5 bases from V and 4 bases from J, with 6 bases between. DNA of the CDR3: TGTGCCAGCAGCCTAACAAATCAGCCCCAGCATTTT. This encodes CASSLTNQPQHF.

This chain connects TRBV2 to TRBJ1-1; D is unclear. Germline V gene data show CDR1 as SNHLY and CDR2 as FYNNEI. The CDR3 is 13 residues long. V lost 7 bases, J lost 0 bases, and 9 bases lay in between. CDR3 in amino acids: CASTGELNTEAFF. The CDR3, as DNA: TGTGCCAGCACCGGGGAATTGAACACTGAAGCTTTCTTT.

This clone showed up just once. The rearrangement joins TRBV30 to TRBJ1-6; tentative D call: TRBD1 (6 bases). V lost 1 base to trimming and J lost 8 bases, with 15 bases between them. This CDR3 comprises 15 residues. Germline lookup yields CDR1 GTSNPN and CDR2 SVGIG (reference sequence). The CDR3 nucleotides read TGTGCCTGGAGTGCTCTGAAGGGGGGCCATTCACCCCTCCACTTT. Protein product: CAWSALKGGHSPLHF.

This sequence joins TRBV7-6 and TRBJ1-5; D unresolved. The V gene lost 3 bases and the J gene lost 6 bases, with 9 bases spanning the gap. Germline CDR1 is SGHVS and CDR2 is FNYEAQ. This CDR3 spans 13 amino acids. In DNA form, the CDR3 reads TGTGCCAGCAGCTTCGGGGAAGGTCAGCCCCAGCATTTT. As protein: CASSFGEGQPQHF.

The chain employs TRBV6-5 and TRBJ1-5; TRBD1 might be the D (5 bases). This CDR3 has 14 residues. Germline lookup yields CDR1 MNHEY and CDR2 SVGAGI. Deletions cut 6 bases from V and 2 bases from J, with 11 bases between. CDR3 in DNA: TGTGCCAGCAGACCCGGGACGCGCAATCAGCCCCAGCATTTT. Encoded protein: CASRPGTRNQPQHF.

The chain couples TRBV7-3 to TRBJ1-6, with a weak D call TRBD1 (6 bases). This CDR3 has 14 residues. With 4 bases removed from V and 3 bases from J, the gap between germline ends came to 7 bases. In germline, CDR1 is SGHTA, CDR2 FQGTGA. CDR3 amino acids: CASSSGDYNSPLHF. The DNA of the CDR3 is TGTGCCAGCAGCTCAGGGGACTATAATTCACCCCTCCACTTT.

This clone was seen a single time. The CDR3 nucleotides are TGTGCCAGCAGCTTGGATGGACAGCCGAACACTGAAGCTTTCTTT. Translated, it gives CASSLDGQPNTEAFF. V is TRBV7-9 and J is TRBJ1-1; possible D gene TRBD1, 6 bases. This CDR3 spans 15 amino acids. V was clipped by 3 bases and J by 1 base, with 12 bases between them. Germline V gives CDR1 SEHNR, CDR2 FQNEAQ (reference sequence).

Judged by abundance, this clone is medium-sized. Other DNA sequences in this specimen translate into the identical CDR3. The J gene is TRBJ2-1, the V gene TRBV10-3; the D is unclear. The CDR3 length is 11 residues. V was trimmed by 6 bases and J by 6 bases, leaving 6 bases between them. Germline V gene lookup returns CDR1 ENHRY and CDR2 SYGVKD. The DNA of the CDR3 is TGTGCCATCAGCGTAGGCAATGAGCAGTTCTTC. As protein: CAISVGNEQFF.

CDR3 loop: CASSFLILNSPLHF. CDR3 sequence (DNA): TGTGCCAGCAGTTTCCTCATTCTTAATTCACCCCTCCACTTT. This chain joins TRBV28 and TRBJ1-6; D unresolved. Per germline, CDR1 MDHEN and CDR2 SYDVKM. V lost 3 bases to trimming and J lost 6 bases, with 9 bases between them. The CDR3 runs 14 residues.

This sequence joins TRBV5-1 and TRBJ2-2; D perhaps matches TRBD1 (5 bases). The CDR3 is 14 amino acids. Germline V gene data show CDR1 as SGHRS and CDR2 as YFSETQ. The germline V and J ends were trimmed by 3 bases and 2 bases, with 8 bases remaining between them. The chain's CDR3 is CASSYDSNTGELFF. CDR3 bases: TGCGCCAGCAGCTACGACAGCAACACCGGGGAGCTGTTTTTT.

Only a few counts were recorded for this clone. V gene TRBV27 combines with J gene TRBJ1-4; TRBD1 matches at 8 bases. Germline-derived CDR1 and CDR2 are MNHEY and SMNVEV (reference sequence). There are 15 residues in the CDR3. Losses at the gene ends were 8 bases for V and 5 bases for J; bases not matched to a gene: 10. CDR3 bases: TGTGCCAGCCGCGCGCAAGGGACAGGAAATGAAAAACTGTTTTTT. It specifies CASRAQGTGNEKLFF. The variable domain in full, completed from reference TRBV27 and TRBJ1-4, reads EAQVTQNPRYLITVTGKKLTVTCSQNMNHEYMSWYRQDPGLGLRQIYYSMNVEVTDKGDVPEGYKVSRKEKRNFPLILESPSPNQTSLYFCASRAQGTGNEKLFFGSGTQLSVL.

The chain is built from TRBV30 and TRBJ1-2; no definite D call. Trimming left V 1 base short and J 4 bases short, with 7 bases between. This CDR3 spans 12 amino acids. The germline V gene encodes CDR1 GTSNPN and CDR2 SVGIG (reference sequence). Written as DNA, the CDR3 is TGTGCCTGGAGTGGGAACAGCTATGGCTACACCTTC. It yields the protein CAWSGNSYGYTF.

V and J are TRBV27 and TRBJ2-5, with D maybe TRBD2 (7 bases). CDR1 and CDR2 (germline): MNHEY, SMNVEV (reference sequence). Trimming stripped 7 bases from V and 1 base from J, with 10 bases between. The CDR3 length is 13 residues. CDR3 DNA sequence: TGTGCCAGCAAGGGGGGGGGCCAAGAGACCCAGTACTTC. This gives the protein CASKGGGQETQYF.

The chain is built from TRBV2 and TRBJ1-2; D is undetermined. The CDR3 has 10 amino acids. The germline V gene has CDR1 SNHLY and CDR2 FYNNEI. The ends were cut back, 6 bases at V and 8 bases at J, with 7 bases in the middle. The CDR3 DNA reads TGTGCCAGCAGGGGAAGGGGCTACACCTTC. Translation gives CASRGRGYTF.

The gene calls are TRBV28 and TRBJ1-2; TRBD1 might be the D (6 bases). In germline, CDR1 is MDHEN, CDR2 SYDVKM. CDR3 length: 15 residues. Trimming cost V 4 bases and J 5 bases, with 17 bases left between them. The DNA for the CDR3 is TGTGCCAGCAGTTCGGGACACCTTGGGGAGTATGGCTACACCTTC. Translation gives CASSSGHLGEYGYTF.

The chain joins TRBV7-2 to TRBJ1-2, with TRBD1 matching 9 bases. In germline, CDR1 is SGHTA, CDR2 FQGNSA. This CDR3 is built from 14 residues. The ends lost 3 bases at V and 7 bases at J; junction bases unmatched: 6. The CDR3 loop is CASSFTWDRAGYTF. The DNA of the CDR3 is TGTGCCAGCAGCTTTACCTGGGACAGGGCTGGCTACACCTTC.